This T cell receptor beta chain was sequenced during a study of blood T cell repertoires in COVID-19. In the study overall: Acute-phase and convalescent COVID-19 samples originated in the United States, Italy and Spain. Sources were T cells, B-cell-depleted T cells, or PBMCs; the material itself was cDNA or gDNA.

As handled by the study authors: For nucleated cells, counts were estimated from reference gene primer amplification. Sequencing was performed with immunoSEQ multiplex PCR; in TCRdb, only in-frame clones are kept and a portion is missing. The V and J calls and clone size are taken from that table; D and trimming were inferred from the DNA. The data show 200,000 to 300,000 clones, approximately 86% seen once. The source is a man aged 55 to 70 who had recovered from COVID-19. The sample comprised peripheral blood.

Here the CDR3 reads CASSFGQGWSGELFF. The CDR3 region has the DNA TGTGCCAGCAGCTTTGGACAGGGGTGGTCCGGGGAGCTGTTTTTT. The chain is built from TRBV5-6 and TRBJ2-2, with 9 bases aligning to TRBD1. Germline lookup yields CDR1 SGHDT and CDR2 YYEEEE. The CDR3 covers 15 residues. The J segment lost 6 bases and the V segment lost 2 bases, leaving 5 bases of the junction unmatched.